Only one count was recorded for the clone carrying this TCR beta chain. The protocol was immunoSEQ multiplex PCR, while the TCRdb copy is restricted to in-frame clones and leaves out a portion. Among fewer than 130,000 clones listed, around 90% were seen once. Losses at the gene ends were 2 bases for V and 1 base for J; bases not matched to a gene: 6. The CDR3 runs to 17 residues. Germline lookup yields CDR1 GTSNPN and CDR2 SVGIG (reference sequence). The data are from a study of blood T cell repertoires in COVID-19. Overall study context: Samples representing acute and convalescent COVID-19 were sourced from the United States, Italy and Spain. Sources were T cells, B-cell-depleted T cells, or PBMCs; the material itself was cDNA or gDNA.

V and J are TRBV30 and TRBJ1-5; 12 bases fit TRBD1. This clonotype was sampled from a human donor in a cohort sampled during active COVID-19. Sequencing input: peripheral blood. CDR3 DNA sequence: TGTGCCTGGAGTCCGGGACAGGGGGCTGGGAGCAATCAGCCCCAGCATTTT. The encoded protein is CAWSPGQGAGSNQPQHF.